These 16 T cell receptor beta chains were all obtained from the same sample, sequenced in a study of vaccination and CD4 T cells after COVID-19. The Oncomine TCR Beta short-read assay was what sequenced the DNA obtained from cultured CD4+ T cells. One entry per CDR3 protein, called by TCRdb with MiXCR from the PCR reads. Altogether around 19,000 distinct CDR3 sequences are present, about 42% being singletons, with the ten largest covering about 6.3%. Documented treatment: roughly 11-day PBMC culture with coronavirus spike peptide pools or control peptides (ViraFEST assay). No antigens are known for them. This sample comprised CD4+ T cells from blood, cultured in vitro, obtained before SARS-CoV-2 vaccination. The source is a human donor who had recovered from COVID-19.

J is TRBJ2-7 and V is TRBV12-5; D perhaps matches TRBD2 (6 bases). V was pared by 7 bases and J by 6 bases, with 10 bases between. The CDR3 extends over 11 amino acids. The V gene's germline CDR1 is LGHNT and CDR2 FRNRAP. This CDR3 is CASAAGGEQYF. The CDR3 coding sequence is TGTGCTAGTGCTGCCGGGGGCGAGCAGTACTTC.

The genes are TRBV20-1 and TRBJ2-5; 7 positions agree with TRBD2. With V trimmed by 6 bases and J by 4 bases, 11 bases remained unmatched. Germline V gene sequence: CDR1 DFQATT, CDR2 SNEGSKA (reference sequence). The CDR3 runs to 14 residues. The CDR3 region has the DNA TGCAGTGCCCGAGCGGGGACCGTCGGAGAGACCCAGTACTTC. It encodes CSARAGTVGETQYF.

V gene TRBV5-1 combines with J gene TRBJ2-7; D ambiguous. The V end was cut by 0 bases, the J end by 2 bases, with 6 bases between. CDR1 is SGHRS, CDR2 YFSETQ, per germline. This CDR3 has 13 amino acids. The CDR3 nucleotides are TGCGCCAGCAGCTTGGAAAGTACCTACGAGCAGTACTTC. It codes for CASSLESTYEQYF.

This chain connects TRBV18 to TRBJ1-2, with TRBD1 identical over 11 bases. The germline CDR1 and CDR2 sequences are KGHSH and LQKENI. The CDR3 is 14 amino acids. Losses at the gene ends were 4 bases for V and 8 bases for J; bases not matched to a gene: 6. The CDR3: CASSLRTGGEGYTF. The CDR3 bases are TGTGCCAGCTCACTGAGGACAGGGGGCGAAGGCTACACCTTC.

The gene calls are TRBV19 and TRBJ2-7; D gene unclear. Germline CDR1 reads LNHDA; CDR2 reads SQIVND (reference sequence). V was shortened by 4 bases and J by 2 bases, with 15 bases between the two germline ends. The CDR3 covers 15 residues. The CDR3 protein is CASSKDASSPYEQYF. In DNA form, the CDR3 reads TGTGCCAGTAGTAAGGACGCAAGCTCTCCCTACGAGCAGTACTTC.

This chain connects TRBV2 to TRBJ2-1; no clear D. V shed 7 bases and J shed 6 bases, with 7 bases lying between them. Germline V gene lookup returns CDR1 SNHLY and CDR2 FYNNEI. The CDR3 sequence is 11 residues long. The CDR3 DNA reads as TGTGCCAGCATTAGAGGCAATGAGCAGTTCTTC. Its protein product is CASIRGNEQFF.

This clonotype was detected only a few times. The chain joins TRBV4-2 to TRBJ1-2; the D gene is possibly TRBD1 (5 bases). V lost 0 bases to trimming and J lost 14 bases, with 16 bases between them. CDR1 and CDR2 from the germline V gene are LGHNA and YNFKEQ. CDR3 size: 13 residues. CDR3 protein: CASSQEGRQGVTF. The CDR3 coding sequence is TGTGCCAGCAGCCAAGAGGGACGGCAAGGGGTGACCTTC.

This rearrangement joins TRBV30 to TRBJ1-1; D not resolved. Germline V lookup: CDR1 GTSNPN, CDR2 SVGIG (reference sequence). V lost 0 bases and J 3 bases, leaving 8 bases between the germline ends. The CDR3 runs to 13 residues. CDR3 DNA: TGTGCCTGGAGTGTAGGTGCGGACACTGAAGCTTTCTTT. It translates to CAWSVGADTEAFF. The full variable domain, in which reference TRBV30 and TRBJ1-1 provide the parts outside the CDR3, is SQTIHQWPATLVQPVGSPLSLECTVEGTSNPNLYWYRQAAGRGLQLLFYSVGIGQISSEVPQNLSASRPQDRQFILSSKKLLLSDSGFYLCAWSVGADTEAFFGQGTRLTVV.

This clonotype was recorded a few times. The V call is TRBV2, the J call TRBJ1-6, with D possibly TRBD1 on 6 matching bases. V lost 7 bases to trimming and J lost 6 bases, with 16 bases between them. The germline V gene has CDR1 SNHLY and CDR2 FYNNEI. This CDR3 comprises 15 residues. The CDR3 reads CASTERTASNSPLHF. CDR3 bases: TGTGCCAGCACCGAGAGGACAGCCTCTAATTCACCCCTCCACTTT.

This clonotype was detected only a few times. The chain carries TRBV6-1 and TRBJ1-1; D ambiguous. Trimming removed 6 bases at V and 0 bases at J, with 11 bases between. Per the germline V gene, CDR1 is MNHNS and CDR2 is SASEGT. This CDR3 comprises 14 residues. The CDR3 DNA follows: TGTGCCAGCAGCCCCACGTGGGTGAACACTGAAGCTTTCTTT. It translates to CASSPTWVNTEAFF.

As DNA, the CDR3 is TGTGCCAGCAGGTCACAGGGGTCTAACTATGGCTACACCTTC. Residues: CASRSQGSNYGYTF. The chain recombines TRBV28 with TRBJ1-2; 7 bases align to TRBD1. V shed 6 bases and J 0 bases; nucleotides not matched to a gene: 4. Germline assignment: CDR1 MDHEN and CDR2 SYDVKM. The CDR3 is made up of 14 amino acids.

V and J are TRBV7-9 and TRBJ2-1; 13 nucleotides match TRBD2. Germline values: CDR1 SEHNR, CDR2 FQNEAQ (reference sequence). CDR3 length equals 14 residues. With 5 bases clipped from V and 12 bases from J, the junction kept 7 bases outside the gene matches. CDR3 sequence (DNA): TGTGCCAGCAGCCGGGGGACTAGCGGGGCGCGGCAGTTCTTC. The encoded protein is CASSRGTSGARQFF.

The chain couples TRBV10-1 to TRBJ2-1, with 10 positions matching TRBD2. Germline V gene lookup returns CDR1 WNHNN and CDR2 SYGVQD (reference sequence). J lost 0 bases, V lost 1 base, and 3 bases had no gene match. This CDR3 has 17 residues. The CDR3 sequence: CASSEFPSGSSYNEQFF. DNA of the CDR3: TGCGCCAGCAGTGAGTTTCCTAGCGGGAGCTCCTACAATGAGCAGTTCTTC.

The rearrangement joins TRBV6-1 to TRBJ1-6; 8 bases fit TRBD1. The trim removed 6 bases at V and 11 bases at J, leaving 6 bases unmatched. From germline, CDR1 is MNHNS and CDR2 SASEGT. The CDR3 is 13 residues long. The CDR3 sequence: CASRPGTGTPLHF. CDR3 in DNA: TGTGCCAGCAGGCCGGGGACAGGCACACCCCTCCACTTT.

This rearrangement joins TRBV20-1 to TRBJ2-1; perhaps TRBD2 as D (5 bases). This CDR3 comprises 14 residues. Trimming took off 3 bases at V and 10 bases at J, with 19 bases between the two ends. Looked up from germline, CDR1 is DFQATT and CDR2 is SNEGSKA (reference sequence). The CDR3 loop reads CSASVRERGTEQFF. CDR3 sequence (DNA): TGCAGTGCTAGTGTCCGGGAACGGGGAACCGAGCAGTTCTTC.

CDR3 sequence: CATSRDRGTVYNEQFF. For the CDR3, the DNA is TGTGCCACCAGCAGAGATCGGGGGACGGTCTACAATGAGCAGTTCTTC. The gene calls are TRBV15 and TRBJ2-1; TRBD2 is a possible D gene (6 bases). Germline V lookup: CDR1 LNHNV, CDR2 YYDKDF (reference sequence). This CDR3 contains 16 residues. Trimming pared 0 bases from V and 3 bases from J, leaving 12 bases between.